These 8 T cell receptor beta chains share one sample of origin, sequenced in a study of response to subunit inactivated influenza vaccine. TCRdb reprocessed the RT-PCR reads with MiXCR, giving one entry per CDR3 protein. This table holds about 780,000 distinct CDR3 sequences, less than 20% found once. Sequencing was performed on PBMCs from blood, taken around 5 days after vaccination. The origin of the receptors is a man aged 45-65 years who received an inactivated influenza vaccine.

CDR3 sequence (DNA): TGCAGTGCTCCCTCCCCAGGGGCCCGCAATCAGCCCCAGCATTTT. Amino acids: CSAPSPGARNQPQHF. The chain has TRBV20-1 and TRBJ1-5; possible D gene TRBD1, 6 bases. In germline, CDR1 is DFQATT, CDR2 SNEGSKA (reference sequence). The CDR3 loop spans 15 amino acids. V lost 5 bases to trimming and J lost 2 bases, with 16 bases between them.

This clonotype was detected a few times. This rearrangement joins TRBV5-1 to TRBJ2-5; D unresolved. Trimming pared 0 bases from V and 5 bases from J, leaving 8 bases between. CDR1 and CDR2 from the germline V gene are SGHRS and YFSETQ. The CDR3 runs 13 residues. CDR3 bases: TGCGCCAGCAGCTTGGGGGCCTTTGAGACCCAGTACTTC. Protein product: CASSLGAFETQYF.

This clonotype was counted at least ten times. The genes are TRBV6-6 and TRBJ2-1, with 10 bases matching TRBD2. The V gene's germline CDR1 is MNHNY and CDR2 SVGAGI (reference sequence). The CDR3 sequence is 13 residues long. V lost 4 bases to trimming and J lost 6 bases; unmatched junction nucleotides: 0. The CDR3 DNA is TGTGCCAGCAGTTGGACTAGCGGCAATGAGCAGTTCTTC. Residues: CASSWTSGNEQFF.

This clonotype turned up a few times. CDR3 bases: TGTGCCAGCAGAGACAGGGCGATGTCCTACGAGCAGTACTTC. Encoded protein: CASRDRAMSYEQYF. This chain connects TRBV2 to TRBJ2-7, with 7 bases fitting TRBD1. Germline V gene data show CDR1 as SNHLY and CDR2 as FYNNEI. CDR3 length equals 14 residues. Trimming took 6 bases from V and 1 from J; bases not matched to a gene: 6.

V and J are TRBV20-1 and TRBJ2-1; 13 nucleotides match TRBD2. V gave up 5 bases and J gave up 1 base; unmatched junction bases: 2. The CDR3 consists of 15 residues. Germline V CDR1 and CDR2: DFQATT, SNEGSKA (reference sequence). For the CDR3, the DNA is TGCAGTGCTCGGGGACTAGCGGGGTCCTACAATGAGCAGTTCTTC. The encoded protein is CSARGLAGSYNEQFF.

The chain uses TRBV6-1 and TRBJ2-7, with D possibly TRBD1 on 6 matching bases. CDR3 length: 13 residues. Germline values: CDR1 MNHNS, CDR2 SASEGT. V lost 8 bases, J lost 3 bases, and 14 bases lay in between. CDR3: CASHRDIGYEQYF. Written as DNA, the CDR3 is TGTGCCAGCCACAGGGACATAGGCTACGAGCAGTACTTC.

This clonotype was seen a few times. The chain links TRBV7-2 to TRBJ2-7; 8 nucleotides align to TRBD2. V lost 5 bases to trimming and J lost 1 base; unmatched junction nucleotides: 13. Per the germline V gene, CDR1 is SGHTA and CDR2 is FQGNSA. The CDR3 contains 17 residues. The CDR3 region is CASSPGGAALISYEQYF. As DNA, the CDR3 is TGTGCCAGCAGCCCCGGGGGGGCAGCACTAATATCCTACGAGCAGTACTTC.

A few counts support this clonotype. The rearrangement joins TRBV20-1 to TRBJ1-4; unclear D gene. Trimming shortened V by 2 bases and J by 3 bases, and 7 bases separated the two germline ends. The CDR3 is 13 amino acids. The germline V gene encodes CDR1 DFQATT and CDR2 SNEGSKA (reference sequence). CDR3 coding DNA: TGCAGTGCTAGATACCGGGCTAATGAAAAACTGTTTTTT. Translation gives CSARYRANEKLFF.